This TCR beta chain was recovered during a study of beta chain features in type 1 diabetes. Study results and caveats: A greater similarity of naive, central memory and Treg TCRB repertoires was seen among patients than among healthy donors. TCRB CDR3s from Type 1 diabetes patients were moderately but significantly shorter in all four CD4+ subsets. A definitive answer on HLA type influencing TCRB rearrangement was not reached here.

Germline values: CDR1 LGHNA, CDR2 YNFKEQ. This CDR3 comprises 14 residues. V lost 0 bases, J lost 7 bases, and 10 bases lay in between. Regarding this clone: No antigen is known for it.

Sequenced material consisted of expressed TCRB transcripts (all of the isolated RNA was reverse transcribed). Assay used: immunoSEQ multiplex PCR; TCRdb lists only in-frame clones, some missing. In the table there are roughly 340,000 clones, roughly 12% of which are singletons. The material sequenced was naive CD4+ T cells from blood. This receptor was taken from a woman between 18 and 30 years old with type 1 diabetes. The chain links TRBV4-2 to TRBJ2-1; D remains unclear. Written as DNA, the CDR3 is TGTGCCAGCAGCCAAGATGGCCGGGTAAATGAGCAGTTCTTC. Protein sequence: CASSQDGRVNEQFF.